Shown below are 20 T cell receptor beta chains from a single sample sequenced in a study of PD-1 blockade in classical Hodgkin lymphoma. Generated by immunoSEQ multiplex PCR, the TCRdb table keeps only in-frame clones and is missing some. Of some 150,000 clones in the sample, about four fifths were seen once. Each patient experienced a relapse that followed autologous stem cell transplantation, and brentuximab vedotin exposure varied. The sample in question was peripheral blood mononuclear cells (PBMCs), obtained before the second cycle of nivolumab. Receptor source: a human donor with classical Hodgkin lymphoma.

This clone was seen just once. V gene TRBV29-1 combines with J gene TRBJ2-5, with 8 positions matching TRBD2. The CDR3 length is 15 residues. Germline CDR1 SQVTM, CDR2 ANQGSEA. Trimming at V came to 3 bases and at J to 4 bases, leaving 10 bases not matched to a gene. This CDR3 reads CSVDDGRGAVETQYF. The CDR3 region has the DNA TGCAGCGTTGATGACGGGCGGGGGGCTGTAGAGACCCAGTACTTC.

In DNA, the CDR3 is TGTGCCAGCAGCCGCGATCAGCAAGGGGGGCCCAGCACAGATACGCAGTATTTT. Translated, it gives CASSRDQQGGPSTDTQYF. The chain combines TRBV4-2 with TRBJ2-3; D may be TRBD1 or TRBD2 (6 bases each). V was cut by 4 bases and J by 0 bases, with 20 bases left in between. Germline V gene lookup returns CDR1 LGHNA and CDR2 YNFKEQ. This CDR3 has 18 amino acids.

V usage is TRBV5-6 and J usage is TRBJ1-2, with 7 bases lining up with TRBD1. The germline gives CDR1 SGHDT, CDR2 YYEEEE. This CDR3 spans 13 amino acids. The V and J ends lost 3 bases and 7 bases, in that order; junction bases with no gene match: 6. The CDR3 loop is CASSSTGISGYTF. The CDR3 DNA is TGTGCCAGCAGCTCGACAGGGATTTCTGGCTACACCTTC.

V and J are TRBV7-9 and TRBJ2-1; 9 bases are a match to TRBD2. V lost 8 bases, J lost 9 bases, and 23 bases stayed unmatched. CDR1 SEHNR and CDR2 FQNEAQ come from the germline V gene (reference sequence). The CDR3 runs 18 residues. The CDR3 is CASSTTGTSRGLAGEQFF. CDR3 nucleotides: TGTGCCAGCTCTACTACCGGGACTAGCAGGGGCTTAGCTGGTGAGCAGTTCTTC.

The chain links TRBV7-3 to TRBJ2-2; 9 nucleotides match TRBD1. Germline CDR1 is SGHTA and CDR2 is FQGTGA. The CDR3 consists of 14 residues. V was clipped by 5 bases and J by 6 bases; unmatched bases: 4. CDR3 coding DNA: TGTGCCAGCAGCCCGGGACAGGGCTCCGGGGAGCTGTTTTTT. This gives the protein CASSPGQGSGELFF.

This chain joins TRBV7-2 and TRBJ2-3; D gene unclear. Trimming removed 5 bases at V and 4 bases at J, with 7 bases between. The CDR3 length is 12 residues. Germline CDR1 SGHTA, CDR2 FQGNSA. DNA for the CDR3: TGTGCCAGCAGCCGCAACCCAGATACGCAGTATTTT. Protein product: CASSRNPDTQYF.

The V call is TRBV19, the J call TRBJ2-1; 13 bases map to TRBD2. The CDR3 is made up of 16 amino acids. Germline trimming cut 3 bases from V and 4 bases from J; bases unmatched to any gene: 3. CDR1 is LNHDA and CDR2 is SQIVND in the germline V gene (reference sequence). DNA of the CDR3: TGTGCCAGTAGTATCCCGGGACTAGCGGGGTACAATGAGCAGTTCTTC. It is translated as CASSIPGLAGYNEQFF.

This clone has just a few counts. The rearrangement links TRBV18 to TRBJ2-7; no clear D. Germline V gene sequence: CDR1 KGHSH, CDR2 LQKENI. The length of the CDR3 is 14 residues. V lost 4 bases to trimming and J lost 1 base, with 11 bases between them. CDR3 residues: CASSRQPTSYEQYF. CDR3 DNA sequence: TGTGCCAGCTCACGTCAACCGACGTCCTACGAGCAGTACTTC.

This clone was found a few times. CDR3 residues: CASRGGTSFETQYF. CDR3 sequence (DNA): TGTGCCAGCAGGGGTGGGACTAGCTTCGAGACCCAGTACTTC. The V gene is TRBV6-4, the J gene TRBJ2-5, with 9 bases identical to TRBD2. V lost 6 bases to trimming and J lost 5 bases; unmatched junction nucleotides: 7. The CDR3 is 14 residues long. Per the germline V gene, CDR1 is MRHNA and CDR2 is SNTAGT.

The chain combines TRBV19 with TRBJ1-1; no clear D gene. Between the trimmed V and J ends, which lost 6 bases and 1 base, there was a span of 12 bases. Germline-derived CDR1 and CDR2 are LNHDA and SQIVND (reference sequence). The CDR3 is 14 residues long. The CDR3: CASSNGYSNTEAFF. The CDR3 DNA reads as TGTGCCAGTAGCAATGGATACTCGAACACTGAAGCTTTCTTT.

This clone was seen a few times. The chain carries TRBV7-2 and TRBJ2-2; the D gene is possibly TRBD1 (5 bases). Trimming took off 2 bases at V and 12 bases at J, with 13 bases between the two ends. There are 13 residues in the CDR3. CDR1 is SGHTA and CDR2 is FQGNSA in the germline V gene. As DNA, the CDR3 is TGTGCCAGCAGCTTAATGTTGACAGTTAAGCTGTTTTTT. It yields the protein CASSLMLTVKLFF.

This chain joins TRBV18 and TRBJ2-1; the match to TRBD1 covers 9 bases. This CDR3 contains 18 residues. With 1 base clipped from V and 8 bases from J, the junction kept 15 bases outside the gene matches. Looked up from germline, CDR1 is KGHSH and CDR2 is LQKENI. The CDR3 region has the DNA TGTGCCAGCTCACCACTCTCCCCGGGACAGGGTATCGTGGATGAGCAGTTCTTC. Its translation: CASSPLSPGQGIVDEQFF.

This clone was picked up a small number of times. This chain links TRBV4-1 with TRBJ2-7; D uncertain. V was pared by 1 base and J by 9 bases, with 19 bases between. The CDR3 is 15 residues long. Germline CDR1 reads MGHRA; CDR2 reads YSYEKL. CDR3 DNA sequence: TGCGCCAGCAGCCAAGCCGCCGAGCGACTGGAAGGGCAGTACTTC. This encodes CASSQAAERLEGQYF.

This clone was observed a few times. V usage is TRBV23-1 and J usage is TRBJ1-5, with a weak D call TRBD1 (6 bases). TRBV23-1 is assigned to the ORF class and has an uncertain function. The germline V and J ends were trimmed by 5 bases and 7 bases, with 18 bases remaining between them. There are 15 residues in the CDR3. CDR3 in amino acids: CASSLDSAVCQPQHF. As DNA, the CDR3 is TGCGCCAGCAGTTTGGACAGCGCCGTCTGCCAGCCCCAGCATTTT.

The rearrangement links TRBV18 to TRBJ1-1, with 8 bases aligning to TRBD1. V was pared by 5 bases and J by 4 bases, with 3 bases of the junction left unmatched. The germline V gene encodes CDR1 KGHSH and CDR2 LQKENI. CDR3 length: 13 amino acids. CDR3 sequence reads: CASSADRGTEAFF. CDR3 nucleotides: TGTGCCAGCTCAGCTGACAGGGGCACTGAAGCTTTCTTT.

This rearrangement joins TRBV7-2 to TRBJ2-7; 10 bases line up with TRBD2. The CDR3 contains 16 residues. The ends lost 6 bases at V and 3 bases at J; junction bases unmatched: 11. Germline V CDR1 and CDR2: SGHTA, FQGNSA. In nucleotides, the CDR3 is TGTGCCAGCAGTTCCAGCGGGAGGGCGGGGTTCTACGAGCAGTACTTC. Protein: CASSSSGRAGFYEQYF.

This chain joins TRBV23-1 and TRBJ1-2, with 7 bases identical to TRBD1. TRBV23-1 belongs to the ORF category, with a function that is uncertain. The CDR3 spans 15 residues. V gave up 0 bases and J gave up 4 bases; unmatched junction bases: 5. The CDR3 sequence is CASSQSPDRLYGYTF. For the CDR3, the DNA is TGCGCCAGCAGTCAATCTCCGGACAGGCTCTATGGCTACACCTTC.

This chain joins TRBV2 and TRBJ1-1; TRBD1 aligns across 12 bases. V lost 8 bases and J lost 5; bases outside the gene matches: 9. The CDR3 totals 15 residues. Germline V gene sequence: CDR1 SNHLY, CDR2 FYNNEI. The CDR3 DNA sequence: TGTGCCAGCGTACCGGGACAGGGGGCCGATACTGAAGCTTTCTTT. Translated: CASVPGQGADTEAFF.

The chain combines TRBV5-1 with TRBJ1-6; 7 bases match TRBD1. V shed 4 bases, J shed 8 bases, and the junction held 6 bases outside the gene matches. Looked up from germline, CDR1 is SGHRS and CDR2 is YFSETQ. There are 14 residues in the CDR3. The CDR3 spells CASSVGQVDSPLHF. CDR3 in DNA: TGCGCCAGCAGCGTCGGACAGGTTGATTCACCCCTCCACTTT.

Details on this clone: Mismatch with germline at one junction end may stem from a read error. V gene TRBV10-3 combines with J gene TRBJ1-1, with D tentatively TRBD1 (5 bases). Germline CDR1 is ENHRY and CDR2 is SYGVKD. This CDR3 has 13 residues. The CDR3 DNA follows: TGTGCCCTCAGACAGATGAGTAGGACTGAAGCTTTCTTT. Translating gives CALRQMSRTEAFF.